Following are 7 T cell receptor beta chains from one sample sequenced in a study of blood T cell repertoires in COVID-19. Profiled with immunoSEQ multiplex PCR; TCRdb holds only in-frame clones, not every one. The data contain 70,000 or so clones, about 88% of them singletons. Specimen: peripheral blood. Receptors originate from a human donor in a cohort sampled during active COVID-19.

This clone was counted once. This rearrangement joins TRBV10-3 to TRBJ2-7; D uncertain. Germline V gene sequence: CDR1 ENHRY, CDR2 SYGVKD. V was shortened by 2 bases and J by 2 bases, with 10 bases between the two germline ends. The CDR3 spans 14 residues. CDR3 nucleotides: TGTGCCATCAGTGAGGAGTTAGAAACCTACGAGCAGTACTTC. It codes for CAISEELETYEQYF.

V gene TRBV5-1 combines with J gene TRBJ2-2; tentatively, D is TRBD2 (7 bases). The CDR3 covers 16 residues. V lost 0 bases to trimming and J lost 3 bases, with 12 bases between them. From germline, CDR1 is SGHRS and CDR2 YFSETQ. The CDR3 DNA is TGCGCCAGCAGCTTGGGGGGGGGCGTCGACACCGGGGAGCTGTTTTTT. Translated: CASSLGGGVDTGELFF. Filled out from reference TRBV5-1 and TRBJ2-2, the complete variable domain reads KAGVTQTPRYLIKTRGQQVTLSCSPISGHRSVSWYQQTPGQGLQFLFEYFSETQRNKGNFPGRFSGRQFSNSRSEMNVSTLELGDSALYLCASSLGGGVDTGELFFGEGSRLTVL.

This chain links TRBV5-4 with TRBJ2-1, with D possibly TRBD2 on 5 matching bases. CDR1 SGHNT and CDR2 YYREEE come from the germline V gene (reference sequence). The CDR3 spans 13 residues. The DNA for the CDR3 is TGTGCAACCAAGGGAGTTTCGAACAATGAGCAGTTCTTC. This translates into CATKGVSNNEQFF.

This clone was seen only once. The V call is TRBV4-1, the J call TRBJ2-5, with D unresolved. Trimming left V 3 bases short and J 5 bases short, with 10 bases between. The CDR3 runs 13 residues. Germline values: CDR1 MGHRA, CDR2 YSYEKL. The CDR3 loop is CASSHVGEETQYF. CDR3 DNA sequence: TGCGCCAGCAGCCATGTCGGAGAGGAGACCCAGTACTTC.

This clone was observed a single time. The genes are TRBV24-1 and TRBJ2-2, with 13 nucleotides matching TRBD2. V shed 7 bases and J 4 bases; nucleotides not matched to a gene: 5. Germline CDR1 reads KGHDR; CDR2 reads SFDVKD. The CDR3 totals 16 residues. DNA for the CDR3: TGTGCCACCAGCCCGACTAGCGGGAGGACCACCGGGGAGCTGTTTTTT. The encoded protein is CATSPTSGRTTGELFF.

The chain joins TRBV5-6 to TRBJ2-1; TRBD2 is a possible D gene (6 bases). CDR1 and CDR2 (germline): SGHDT, YYEEEE. The CDR3 is 13 amino acids. Trimming removed 2 bases from V and 8 bases from J, with 11 bases in between. In DNA form, the CDR3 reads TGTGCCAGCAGCTTAGGGCGGGACGATGAGCAGTTCTTC. This codes for CASSLGRDDEQFF.

The DNA for the CDR3 is TGTGCCAGCAGCTTGGTGGGGGGTACGCAGTATTTT. It yields the protein CASSLVGGTQYF. The chain couples TRBV11-2 to TRBJ2-3; D perhaps matches TRBD2 (6 bases). CDR1 and CDR2 (germline): SGHAT, FQNNGV. V dropped 3 bases and J dropped 8 bases, with 9 bases sitting between them. This CDR3 region has 12 residues.